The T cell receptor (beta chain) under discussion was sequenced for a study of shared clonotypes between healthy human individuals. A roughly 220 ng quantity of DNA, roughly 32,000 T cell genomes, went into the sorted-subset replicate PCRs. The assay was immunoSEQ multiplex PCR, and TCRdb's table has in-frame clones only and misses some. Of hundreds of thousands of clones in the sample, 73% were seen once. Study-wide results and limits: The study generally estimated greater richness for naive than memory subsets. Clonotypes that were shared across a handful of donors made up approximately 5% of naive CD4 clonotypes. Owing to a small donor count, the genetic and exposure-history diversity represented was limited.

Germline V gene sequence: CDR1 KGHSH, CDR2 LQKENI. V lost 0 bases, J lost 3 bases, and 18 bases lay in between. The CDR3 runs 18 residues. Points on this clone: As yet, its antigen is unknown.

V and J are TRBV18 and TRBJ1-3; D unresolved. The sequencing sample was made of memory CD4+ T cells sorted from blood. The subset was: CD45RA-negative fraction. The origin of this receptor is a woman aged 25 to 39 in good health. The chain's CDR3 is CASSPPSSKGFLGNTIYF. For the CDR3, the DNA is TGTGCCAGCTCACCACCTTCCTCCAAGGGCTTCCTTGGAAACACCATATATTTT.